The sequence of this T cell receptor beta chain was determined in a study of cytomegalovirus exposure and HLA in healthy donors. Study context: Caucasian-associated ancestry cluster membership applied to about four fifths of around 400 genotyped donors. Study-wide results and caveats: Excluded: some indistinguishable V segments such as TRBV6-2 and TRBV6-3. In a later analysis, several top co-occurrence clusters appeared linked to parvovirus B19, influenza, CMV and Epstein-Barr virus. Rarity characterized most TCR sequences, yet some public TCRs appeared in many donors.

CDR3 size: 15 residues. Germline-derived CDR1 and CDR2 are KGHSH and LQKENI. V was cut by 3 bases and J by 2 bases, with 13 bases left in between. This clone showed up just a few times. Antigen specificity is unknown. The PCR contained 60 Vbeta and 13 Jbeta primers. Assay: immunoSEQ multiplex PCR; the TCRdb copy retains only in-frame clones and omits some. The sample has roughly 190,000 clones; under 80% are singletons. The TCR originated in a young man in good health and CMV-seropositive. The chain employs TRBV18 and TRBJ2-5; TRBD1 is a possible D gene (6 bases). The sample taken for sequencing was PBMCs. The CDR3 spells CASSPPGHPQETQYF. CDR3 DNA: TGTGCCAGCTCACCCCCGGGACACCCACAAGAGACCCAGTACTTC.